This T cell receptor (beta chain) was captured in a study of blood T cell repertoires in COVID-19. A few counts support this clone. The table came from immunoSEQ multiplex PCR; TCRdb's copy has only in-frame clones and leaves some out. Of 45,000 to 60,000 clones in the sample, more than 80% were seen once. Germline CDR1 reads SGHVS; CDR2 reads FQNEAQ. The CDR3 length is 14 residues. Between the trimmed V and J ends, which lost 1 base and 5 bases, there was a span of 10 bases. This TCR came from a human donor in a cohort sampled during active COVID-19. The rearrangement joins TRBV7-8 to TRBJ2-3; D gene uncertain. Sequenced material: peripheral blood. CDR3 region: CASSLGQALDTQYF. CDR3 in DNA: TGTGCCAGCAGCTTAGGCCAGGCCCTAGATACGCAGTATTTT.